The present TCR beta chain was sequenced within a study of OX40 agonist ivuxolimab in advanced cancers. Study details: Ivuxolimab doses were 0.01, 0.1, 0.3, 1.5, 3 or 10 mg/kg every 2 weeks.

The data were produced by immunoSEQ multiplex PCR, yet TCRdb's version contains in-frame clones alone and is incomplete. This sample carries around 80,000 clones, around 84% of them seen once, and the ten largest clones take about 2.6%. The sequencing used CD4+ or CD8+ T cells sorted from blood, collected in a trial of the OX40 agonist ivuxolimab. The source is an adult with an advanced solid tumor such as melanoma, head and neck, liver or kidney cancer.

CDR3 nucleotides: TGTGCCAGCAGCCAAGATGGGGGGCAGCGGCAGGAGACCCAGTACTTC. It yields the protein CASSQDGGQRQETQYF. This rearrangement joins TRBV4-2 to TRBJ2-5, with D perhaps given as TRBD1 or TRBD2 (6 bases each). The CDR3 has 16 amino acids. Germline CDR1 reads LGHNA; CDR2 reads YNFKEQ. Trimming left V 0 bases short and J 5 bases short, with 16 bases between.